This T cell receptor beta chain was captured by sequencing in a study of cytomegalovirus exposure and HLA in healthy donors. Turning to the study itself: Drawn from HLA-typed donors, roughly 87 million unique TCRs were held in an early data release. Study-wide results and limits: Cytomegalovirus association was listed for around 180 TCR beta chains. Later work found that TCR association rates differed between HLA loci; DRB1 had the most and HLA-C the fewest.

As concerns this clone: Its target is unknown.

The donors, nominally healthy at sampling, likely had unrecorded immune exposures. Per the germline V gene, CDR1 is KGHSH and CDR2 is LQKENI. This CDR3 contains 15 residues. With V trimmed by 2 bases and J by 5 bases, 6 bases remained unmatched. The PCR used 60 Vbeta and 13 Jbeta primers. Profiled with immunoSEQ multiplex PCR; TCRdb holds only in-frame clones, not every one. The sample consists of about 94,000 clones, about 80% of them appearing once. The chain carries TRBV18 and TRBJ1-5; 7 bases are a match to TRBD1. The source of this sequence is a woman aged 55-70 years in good health and CMV-seronegative. The sequenced sample consisted of PBMCs. In DNA form, the CDR3 reads TGTGCCAGCTCACCAAACAGGGGAGATTATCAGCCCCAGCATTTT. Its protein product is CASSPNRGDYQPQHF.